Described below is a single T cell receptor beta chain sequence and its context. It has no known antigen specificity. Base qualities are not at hand, and no much larger clone is one base apart. Sequencing relied on an Illumina NovaSeq 6000. TCRalpha and TCRbeta cDNA libraries were constructed by 5'RACE with constant-segment primers, with sample barcodes and unique molecular identifiers being introduced. RNA was extracted from every sample with Trizol reagent. Amplification of the libraries took two PCR steps, and the second step added a second sample barcode plus Illumina TruSeq adapters. Sequencing of the libraries was done on an Illumina NovaSeq, producing 2 x 150 bp paired-end reads. The published analysis was carried out like this. The reads were demultiplexed and collapsed into UMI-guided consensus sequences using migec v1.2.7. Using mixcr v2.1.11, the UMI consensuses were aligned to TRA and TRB V and J templates and assembled into clonotypes. A clonotype was counted as expanded or contracted only if both edgeR and NoisET called the change significant, with noise models trained on biological replicates. For edgeR calls, the cutoffs were a false discovery rate-adjusted p below 0.01 and a log2 fold-change threshold of 1. As an exploratory analysis of dynamics, max-normalized trajectories of the 1000 most abundant clonotypes were examined by PCA with hierarchical clustering. Separately sequenced CD4+ and CD8+ repertoires were used to assign a CD4 or CD8 phenotype to each responding clone. Through fastp at Q25 and MiXCR, TCRdb rebuilt clones from the public reads, retaining in-frame beta chains. Rows with a matching CDR3 protein are joined into one entry that keeps the most common DNA and genes. These V and J calls rely on TCRdb rather than the paper's analysis. This sample has a few hundred thousand distinct CDR3 sequences in its table, and approximately 20% of those were observed once. The biggest ten clones account for under 25% of the sample.

The data were taken from a study of T-cell memory formation after mild COVID-19 (dated by TCRdb to about 2021). Context from the whole study: TCR sequence clusters from the two donors were found to be largely donor specific. In a couple of donors, T-cell clones that expanded and contracted after mild COVID-19 were tracked by sequencing TCRalpha and TCRbeta repertoires over time. Two young, previously healthy adult volunteers, one female and one male, were included in the cohort.

PBMCs were isolated by Ficoll-Paque density gradient centrifugation. What the research found in general, with its limitations: Only two mild cases were covered in the study, and larger cohorts including severe cases with pre-infection samples were considered necessary. Contracting CD4+ clones were found mainly in CM and EM memory subsets, while CD8+ clones were enriched in EMRA. SARS-CoV-2 specificity was not confirmed for the second-wave clones peaking on day 37. Some responding clones were found in pre-infection memory, which suggests that pre-existing cross-reactive memory T cells took part in the SARS-CoV-2 response. Balanced CD4/CD8 phenotypes were observed for clones contracting from day 15 to 85, whereas a bias towards CD4+ was observed for a second wave of clones expanding from day 15 to 37.

Ends trimmed: V by 1 base, J by 3 bases; bases unmatched to a gene: 5. CDR1 SNHLY and CDR2 FYNNEI are derived from the germline V gene. The CDR3 runs 15 residues from the cysteine to the phenylalanine. CDR3 DNA is the only sequence kept; it has 45 bases, read in frame from the first base. The receptor chain draws on TRBV2 and TRBJ2-5; the central 7 bases match TRBD1. The source is a man between 18 and 35 years old who had mild COVID-19 (a few samples of this study predate the infection). The sample titles of this study are shuffled in the database, so cell type and time point are left out; the donor was told from shared clones. Sequencing used PBMCs or a T cell subset sorted from them (not recorded which). The nucleotides are TGTGCCAGCAGTGAAGGGTGGGGGACAGAAGAGACCCAGTACTTC. This translates into CASSEGWGTEETQYF.